This TCR beta chain derives from a study of human T cells and chemical hapten exposure. Study details: On approximately 2 cm by approximately 2 cm of upper inner arm skin, sensitization was performed with 2% DPC.

Indicated time point: patch test 2, 6 weeks after DPC sensitization. Indicated treatment: therapeutic diphenylcyclopropenone sensitization with weekly scalp DPC. The CDR3 covers 12 residues. Germline-derived CDR1 and CDR2 are DFQATT and SNEGSKA (reference sequence). With 5 bases removed from V and 4 bases from J, the gap between germline ends came to 10 bases. This clonotype showed up many times. Its antigen is still unknown. Study findings and constraints: Compared with pre-sensitization or healthy control sets, expanded TCRs clustered more. TCRs whose frequency exceeded 1 in 1000 remained the same following DPC sensitization.

During construction of the library, unique molecular identifiers were attached to individual cDNA molecules for quantitative, reproducible TCR counting. One entry per CDR3 protein results from TCRdb running MiXCR on the RACE reads. The sample consists of about 80,000 distinct CDR3 sequences, about 10% of them appearing once. The TCR sequence derives from a woman aged 25 to 45 with alopecia areata. Some clones in this sample may be carry-over from other donors' samples. The specimen was whole blood, collected in connection with sensitization to the hapten diphenylcyclopropenone (DPC). The chain carries TRBV20-1 and TRBJ2-3; D is possibly TRBD1 (5 bases). CDR3 residues: CSAQQVSDTQYF. CDR3 coding DNA: TGCAGTGCTCAACAGGTGTCAGATACGCAGTATTTT.